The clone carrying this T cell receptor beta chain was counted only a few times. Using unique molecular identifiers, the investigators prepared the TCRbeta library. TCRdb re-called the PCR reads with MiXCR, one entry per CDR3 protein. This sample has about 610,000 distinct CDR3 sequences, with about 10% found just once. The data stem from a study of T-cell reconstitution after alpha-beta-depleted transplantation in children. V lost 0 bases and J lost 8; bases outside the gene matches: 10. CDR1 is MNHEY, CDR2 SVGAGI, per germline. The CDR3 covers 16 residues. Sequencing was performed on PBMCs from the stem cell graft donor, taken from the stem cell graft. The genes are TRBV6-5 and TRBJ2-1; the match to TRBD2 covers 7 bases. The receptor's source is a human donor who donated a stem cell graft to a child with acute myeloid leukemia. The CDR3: CASSYSGRGSVYEQFF. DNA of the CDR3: TGTGCCAGCAGTTACTCGGGGCGCGGGAGTGTCTATGAGCAGTTCTTC.